One and the same sample provided the 12 T cell receptor beta chains below, sequenced in a study of identical twins. TCRdb reprocessed the 5' RACE reads with MiXCR, giving one entry per CDR3 protein. This sample has some 1,700,000 distinct CDR3 sequences, with 32% found just once. Sequenced material: cord blood. The receptors were sampled from a newborn girl in good health.

The chain links TRBV15 to TRBJ1-5; 7 positions match TRBD1. In germline, CDR1 is LNHNV, CDR2 YYDKDF (reference sequence). The junction had 16 bases not matched to a gene; V was cut back by 5 bases and J by 0 bases. The CDR3 totals 19 residues. CDR3 nucleotides: TGTGCCACCAGCTTCCTCGGGACAGTGGCGATAGATAGCAATCAGCCCCAGCATTTT. This sequence encodes CATSFLGTVAIDSNQPQHF.

The chain couples TRBV15 to TRBJ2-3; 10 positions match TRBD2. The V gene's germline CDR1 is LNHNV and CDR2 YYDKDF (reference sequence). V lost 1 base to trimming and J lost 3 bases; unmatched junction nucleotides: 7. The CDR3 loop spans 17 amino acids. Written as DNA, the CDR3 is TGTGCCACCAGCAGAGGGGCTAGCGGGAGAAGGACAGATACGCAGTATTTT. It is translated as CATSRGASGRRTDTQYF.

The chain combines TRBV7-9 with TRBJ2-3; TRBD2 matches 14 bases. The CDR3 loop spans 20 amino acids. J lost 8 bases, V lost 3 bases, and 19 bases had no gene match. Looked up from germline, CDR1 is SEHNR and CDR2 is FQNEAQ (reference sequence). The CDR3 DNA sequence: TGTGCCAGCAGCTTCCACAAGGGACTAGCGGGAGACCCCTCATCGGGTACGCAGTATTTT. This encodes CASSFHKGLAGDPSSGTQYF.

The gene calls are TRBV5-1 and TRBJ2-4; a possible D gene is TRBD2 (6 bases). The closer fit of TRBJ2-7 to the DNA end suggests the J call may be wrong. The CDR3 consists of 14 residues. From germline, CDR1 is SGHRS and CDR2 YFSETQ. The CDR3 region has the DNA TGCGCCAGCAGCTGGAGACTAGGGGCCTACGAGCAGTACTTC. It encodes CASSWRLGAYEQYF.

The V call is TRBV27, the J call TRBJ2-1, with a possible D match to TRBD1 (5 bases). The tail of the sequence fits TRBJ2-7 better, so the J call may be wrong. The germline gives CDR1 MNHEY, CDR2 SMNVEV (reference sequence). CDR3 length: 15 amino acids. CDR3 residues: CASSPKWGVYNEQYF. For the CDR3, the DNA is TGTGCCAGCAGCCCCAAATGGGGCGTTTACAATGAGCAGTACTTC.

This clonotype was found a few times. V and J are TRBV5-1 and TRBJ2-3; possibly TRBD2 for D (6 bases). The CDR3 length is 17 residues. The V gene lost 0 bases and the J gene lost 2 bases, with 16 bases spanning the gap. Germline CDR1 SGHRS, CDR2 YFSETQ. The CDR3 coding sequence is TGCGCCAGCAGCTTGGTAGCGGCGGGCATACCCACAGATACGCAGTATTTT. It translates to CASSLVAAGIPTDTQYF.

The chain employs TRBV29-1 and TRBJ2-7, with D unclear. Deletions cut 5 bases from V and 6 bases from J, with 8 bases between. The CDR3 covers 10 residues. CDR1 SQVTM and CDR2 ANQGSEA come from the germline V gene. The CDR3 bases are TGCAGCGTTCTAGGTGTCGAGCAGTACTTC. Translated, it gives CSVLGVEQYF.

This clonotype was seen more than once but under ten times. The chain couples TRBV3-1 to TRBJ1-2, with D possibly TRBD1 on 6 matching bases. Germline lookup yields CDR1 LGHDT and CDR2 YNNKEL (reference sequence). The CDR3 length is 15 residues. V lost 3 bases and J 10 bases, leaving 21 bases between the germline ends. The CDR3 loop reads CASSQGLPGHPPYTF. DNA for the CDR3: TGTGCCAGCAGCCAGGGCCTTCCGGGACACCCTCCCTACACCTTC.

The chain employs TRBV7-9 and TRBJ2-5; TRBD2 aligns across 8 bases. This CDR3 is 19 amino acids long. J lost 0 bases, V lost 5 bases, and 17 bases had no gene match. Germline V lookup: CDR1 SEHNR, CDR2 FQNEAQ (reference sequence). The CDR3 here is CASSLGLAEFPPHQETQYF. The CDR3, as DNA: TGTGCCAGCAGCCTAGGACTAGCAGAATTTCCTCCGCACCAAGAGACCCAGTACTTC.

A word on this clonotype: Mismatch with germline at one junction end may stem from a read error. V and J are TRBV29-1 and TRBJ2-3; the D gene is possibly TRBD2 (6 bases). There are 15 residues in the CDR3. Germline V gives CDR1 SQVTM, CDR2 ANQGSEA. CDR3 nucleotides: TGCTGCGTCGGAGGAGGGAGAGGCGGCACAGATACGCAGTATTTT. Translated: CCVGGGRGGTDTQYF.

In this sample, this clonotype turned up once. This sequence joins TRBV20-1 and TRBJ2-5; no clear D gene. The J call is uncertain, as TRBJ2-1 better fits the DNA end. CDR3 length equals 12 residues. Germline CDR1 DFQATT, CDR2 SNEGSKA (reference sequence). CDR3 in amino acids: CSARPGVETQFF. CDR3 in DNA: TGCAGTGCTAGGCCTGGAGTAGAGACCCAGTTCTTC.

The chain couples TRBV7-9 to TRBJ2-1; 10 bases fit TRBD1. V lost 4 bases to trimming and J lost 8 bases; unmatched junction nucleotides: 5. The CDR3 is 14 amino acids. Germline-derived CDR1 and CDR2 are SEHNR and FQNEAQ (reference sequence). CDR3 sequence reads: CASSSDRGYDEQFF. CDR3 bases: TGTGCCAGCAGCTCGGACAGGGGGTACGATGAGCAGTTCTTC.